This T cell receptor (beta chain) came from a study of OX40 agonist ivuxolimab in advanced cancers. Study outcomes and limitations: Expanded clones were, on average, more numerous in CD8+ T cells than in CD4+.

Sequenced by immunoSEQ multiplex PCR; TCRdb stores in-frame clones only, minus some. The top ten clones hold approximately 9% of a sample with more than 9,500 clones, 84% of them seen once. This CDR3 has 17 residues. V was clipped by 5 bases and J by 4 bases; unmatched bases: 7. Looked up from germline, CDR1 is SGHAT and CDR2 is FQNNGV. In this sample, this clone turned up once. Its cognate antigen is unknown. Samples of blood were obtained at baseline, on cycle 4 day 1, and on cycle 7 day 1. Source: CD4+ or CD8+ T cells sorted from blood, taken in a trial of the OX40 agonist ivuxolimab. This TCR was recovered from an adult with an advanced solid tumor such as melanoma, head and neck, liver or kidney cancer. The gene calls are TRBV11-2 and TRBJ2-2, with 13 bases fitting TRBD2. CDR3 protein: CASSQTSGGPSTGELFF. CDR3 bases: TGTGCCAGCAGCCAGACTAGCGGGGGGCCAAGCACCGGGGAGCTGTTTTTT.